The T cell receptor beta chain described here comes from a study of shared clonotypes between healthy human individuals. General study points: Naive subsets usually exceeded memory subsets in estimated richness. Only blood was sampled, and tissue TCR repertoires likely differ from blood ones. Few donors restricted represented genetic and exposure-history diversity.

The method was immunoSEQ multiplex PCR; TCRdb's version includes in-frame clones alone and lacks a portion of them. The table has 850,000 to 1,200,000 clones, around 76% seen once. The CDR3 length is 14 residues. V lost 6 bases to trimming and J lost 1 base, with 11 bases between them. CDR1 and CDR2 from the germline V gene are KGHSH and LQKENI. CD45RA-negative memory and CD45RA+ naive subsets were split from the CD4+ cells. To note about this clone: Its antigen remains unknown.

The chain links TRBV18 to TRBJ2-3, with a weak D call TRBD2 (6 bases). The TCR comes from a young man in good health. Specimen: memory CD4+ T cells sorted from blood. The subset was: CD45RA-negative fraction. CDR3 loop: CASSQRGGTDTQYF. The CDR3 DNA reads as TGTGCCAGCTCCCAACGCGGGGGCACAGATACGCAGTATTTT.